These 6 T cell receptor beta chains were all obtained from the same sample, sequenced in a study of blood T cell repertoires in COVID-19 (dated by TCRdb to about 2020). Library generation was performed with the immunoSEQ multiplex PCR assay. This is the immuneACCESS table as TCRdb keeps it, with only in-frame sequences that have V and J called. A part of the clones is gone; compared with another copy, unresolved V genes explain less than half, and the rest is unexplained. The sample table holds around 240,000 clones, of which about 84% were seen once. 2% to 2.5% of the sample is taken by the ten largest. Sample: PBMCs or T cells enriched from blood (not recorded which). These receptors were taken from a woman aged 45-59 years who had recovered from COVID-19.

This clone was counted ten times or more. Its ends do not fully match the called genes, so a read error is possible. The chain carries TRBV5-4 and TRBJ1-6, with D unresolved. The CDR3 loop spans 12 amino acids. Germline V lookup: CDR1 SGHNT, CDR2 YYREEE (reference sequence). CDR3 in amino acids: CASRLANSPLHF. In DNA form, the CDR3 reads TGTGCCAGCAGGTTGGCAAATTCACCCCTCCACTTT.

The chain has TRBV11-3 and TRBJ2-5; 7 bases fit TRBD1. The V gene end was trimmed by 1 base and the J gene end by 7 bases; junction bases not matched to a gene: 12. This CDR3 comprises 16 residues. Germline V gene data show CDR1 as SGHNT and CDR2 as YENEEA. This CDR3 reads CASSLGQGGQVATQYF. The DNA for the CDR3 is TGTGCCAGCAGCTTAGGACAGGGCGGTCAAGTGGCGACCCAGTACTTC.

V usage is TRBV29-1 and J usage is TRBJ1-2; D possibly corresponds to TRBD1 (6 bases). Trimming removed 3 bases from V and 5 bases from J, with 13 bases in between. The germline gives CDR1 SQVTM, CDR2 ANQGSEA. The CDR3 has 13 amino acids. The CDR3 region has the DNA TGCAGCGTTGATGGGGGCTCTTATTATGGCTACACCTTC. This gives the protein CSVDGGSYYGYTF.

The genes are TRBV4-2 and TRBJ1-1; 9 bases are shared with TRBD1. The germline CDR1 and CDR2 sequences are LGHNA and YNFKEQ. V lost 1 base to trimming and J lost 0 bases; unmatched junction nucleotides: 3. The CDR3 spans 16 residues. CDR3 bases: TGTGCCAGCAGCCAAGGAACAGGGGGCATGAACACTGAAGCTTTCTTT. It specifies CASSQGTGGMNTEAFF.

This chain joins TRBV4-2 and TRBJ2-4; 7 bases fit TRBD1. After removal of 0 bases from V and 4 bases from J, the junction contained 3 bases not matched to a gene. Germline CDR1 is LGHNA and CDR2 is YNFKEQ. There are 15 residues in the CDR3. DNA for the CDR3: TGTGCCAGCAGCCAAGAGGGGACAGATAAAAACATTCAGTACTTC. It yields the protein CASSQEGTDKNIQYF.

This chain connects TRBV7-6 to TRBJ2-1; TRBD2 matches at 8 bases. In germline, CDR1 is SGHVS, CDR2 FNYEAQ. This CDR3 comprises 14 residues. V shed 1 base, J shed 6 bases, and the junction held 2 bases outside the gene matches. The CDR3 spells CASSLGGRTNEQFF. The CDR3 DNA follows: TGTGCCAGCAGCTTAGGCGGGAGGACCAATGAGCAGTTCTTC.